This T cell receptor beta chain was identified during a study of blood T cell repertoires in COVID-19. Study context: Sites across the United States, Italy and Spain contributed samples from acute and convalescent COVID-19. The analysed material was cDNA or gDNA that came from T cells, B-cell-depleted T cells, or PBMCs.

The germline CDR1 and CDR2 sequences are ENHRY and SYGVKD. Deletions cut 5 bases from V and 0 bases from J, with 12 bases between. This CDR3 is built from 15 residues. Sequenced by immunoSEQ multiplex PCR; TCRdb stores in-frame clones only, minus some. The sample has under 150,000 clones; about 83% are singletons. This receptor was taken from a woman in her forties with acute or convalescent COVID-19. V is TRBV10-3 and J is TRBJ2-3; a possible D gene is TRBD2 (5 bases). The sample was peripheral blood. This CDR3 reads CAISPEADSTDTQYF. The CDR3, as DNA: TGTGCCATCAGTCCGGAGGCAGATAGCACAGATACGCAGTATTTT.